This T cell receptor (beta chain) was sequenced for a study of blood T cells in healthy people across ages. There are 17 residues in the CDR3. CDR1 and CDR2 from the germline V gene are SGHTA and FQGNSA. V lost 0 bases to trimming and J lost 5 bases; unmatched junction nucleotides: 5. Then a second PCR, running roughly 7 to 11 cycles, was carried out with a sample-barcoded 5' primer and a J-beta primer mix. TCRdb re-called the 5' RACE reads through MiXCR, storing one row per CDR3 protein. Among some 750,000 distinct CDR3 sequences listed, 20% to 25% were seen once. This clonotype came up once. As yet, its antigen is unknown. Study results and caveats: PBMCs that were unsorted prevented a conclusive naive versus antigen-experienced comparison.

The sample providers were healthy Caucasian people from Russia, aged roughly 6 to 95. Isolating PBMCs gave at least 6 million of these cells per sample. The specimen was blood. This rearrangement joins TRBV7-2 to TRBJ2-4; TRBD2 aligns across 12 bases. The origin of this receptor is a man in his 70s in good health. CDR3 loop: CASSLATTSGSENIQYF. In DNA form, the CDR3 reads TGTGCCAGCAGCTTAGCAACGACTAGCGGGAGCGAAAACATTCAGTACTTC.